Listed below are T cell receptor beta chains from one sample, sequenced in a study of shared clonotypes between healthy human individuals. Using immunoSEQ multiplex PCR, the repertoire was profiled, and TCRdb retains in-frame clones only, with some absent. The repertoire includes a few million clones, more than 90% of them detected once, and 0.14% sits in the top ten. The sequencing input was naive CD4+ T cells sorted from blood. All receptors derive from a man aged 18 to 30 in good health. The conserved cysteine and the conserved F or W are not part of the CDR3 here. The D gene is left open where the match is weak.

j_call	v_call	cdr3_length	d_call	cdr3_aa
TRBJ2-7	TRBV5-4	12	-	ASSLVTRGDEQY
TRBJ2-2	TRBV27	13	TRBD1	ASSDRDSNTGELF
TRBJ2-3	TRBV5-3	15	TRBD2	ARSSLAGRCLADTQY
TRBJ2-7	TRBV27	14	TRBD2	ASSYTGLVPAYEQY
TRBJ1-4	TRBV5-8	12	TRBD1	ASSRDRANEKLF
TRBJ1-3	TRBV10-3	11	TRBD1	AIQQGAGNTIY
TRBJ2-3	TRBV10-1	15	TRBD2	ASSERDGGASTDTQY
TRBJ1-2	TRBV30	9	-	AWSPPRGYT
TRBJ2-2	TRBV7-9	13	-	ASSFGTPNTGELF
TRBJ2-7	TRBV6-5	11	TRBD2	ASSYGTSYEQY
TRBJ2-7	TRBV7-2	14	-	ASSFSTGASAGEQY
TRBJ1-5	TRBV28	13	TRBD1	ASSAHRTGNQPQH
TRBJ1-1	TRBV27	13	-	ASSLPGLGTTEAF
TRBJ2-7	TRBV30	9	-	AWSSFYEQY
TRBJ1-6	TRBV9	12	TRBD1	ASSAGTVNSPLH
TRBJ1-2	TRBV19	12	-	ASSIDSSSYGYT
TRBJ1-1	TRBV21-1	10	-	ASSNRGTEAF
-	TRBV4-3	13	TRBD1	ASSQRQGGTYEQY
TRBJ2-3	TRBV7-2	15	-	AGSTGLGTTSTDTQY
TRBJ1-2	TRBV30	11	TRBD1	AWSVDRENGYT
TRBJ2-2	TRBV11-2	13	-	ASSEEGVYTGELF
TRBJ2-3	TRBV7-9	11	-	ASSPGVLDTQY
TRBJ1-4	TRBV28	14	-	ASSLVGGMTNEKLF
TRBJ1-2	TRBV7-2	12	-	ASSPSQGGYGYT
TRBJ1-6	TRBV6-1	13	-	ASSERAGSNSPLH
TRBJ1-2	TRBV29-1	10	-	SVEDRSYGYT
TRBJ1-1	TRBV5-1	13	-	ASSWTWTVNTEAF
TRBJ1-5	TRBV9	11	-	ASSVSDNQPQH
TRBJ2-1	TRBV5-6	12	-	ASSLVGQNNEQF
TRBJ2-3	TRBV5-1	13	TRBD1	ASSDRTGGTDTQY